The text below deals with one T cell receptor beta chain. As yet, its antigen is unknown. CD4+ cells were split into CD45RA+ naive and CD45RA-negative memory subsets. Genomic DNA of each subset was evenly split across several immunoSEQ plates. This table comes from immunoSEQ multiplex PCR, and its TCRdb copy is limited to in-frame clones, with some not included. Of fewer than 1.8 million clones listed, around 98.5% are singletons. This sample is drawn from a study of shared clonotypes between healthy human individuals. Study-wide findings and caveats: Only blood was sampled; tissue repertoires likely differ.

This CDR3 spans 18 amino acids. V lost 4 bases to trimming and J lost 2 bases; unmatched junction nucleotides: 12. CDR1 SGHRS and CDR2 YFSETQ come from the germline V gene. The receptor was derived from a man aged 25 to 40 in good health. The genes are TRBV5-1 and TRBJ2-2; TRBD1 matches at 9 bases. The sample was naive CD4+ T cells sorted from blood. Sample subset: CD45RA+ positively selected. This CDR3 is CASSALPRTGVNTGELFF. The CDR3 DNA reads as TGCGCCAGCAGCGCCCTCCCCCGGACAGGGGTAAACACCGGGGAGCTGTTTTTT. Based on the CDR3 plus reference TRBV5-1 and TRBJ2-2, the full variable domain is KAGVTQTPRYLIKTRGQQVTLSCSPISGHRSVSWYQQTPGQGLQFLFEYFSETQRNKGNFPGRFSGRQFSNSRSEMNVSTLELGDSALYLCASSALPRTGVNTGELFFGEGSRLTVL.